The clone carrying this T cell receptor beta chain is a singleton in its sample. Losses at the gene ends were 6 bases for V and 1 base for J; bases not matched to a gene: 5. Germline V gives CDR1 MNHEY, CDR2 SVGAGI. The CDR3 runs to 15 residues. This entry comes from a study of blood T cell repertoires in COVID-19. Overall study: COVID-19 samples, acute and convalescent, were from the United States, Italy and Spain. The analysed material was cDNA or gDNA that came from T cells, B-cell-depleted T cells, or PBMCs.

Original methodology: Researchers report that nucleated cell counts were estimated from reference gene primer amplification. Libraries were prepared by immunoSEQ multiplex PCR; TCRdb keeps only in-frame clonotypes and omits some of them. V and J calls and clone size come straight from that table; D and trimming were deduced from the DNA. The sample consists of 300,000 to 400,000 clones, approximately 89% of them appearing once. Input material: peripheral blood. The chain is built from TRBV6-5 and TRBJ2-1; 8 bases match TRBD1. This TCR was sampled from a woman in her fifties or sixties who had recovered from COVID-19. CDR3 residues: CASRIGQGSYNEQFF. The CDR3 DNA sequence: TGTGCCAGCAGGATAGGACAGGGTTCCTACAATGAGCAGTTCTTC.